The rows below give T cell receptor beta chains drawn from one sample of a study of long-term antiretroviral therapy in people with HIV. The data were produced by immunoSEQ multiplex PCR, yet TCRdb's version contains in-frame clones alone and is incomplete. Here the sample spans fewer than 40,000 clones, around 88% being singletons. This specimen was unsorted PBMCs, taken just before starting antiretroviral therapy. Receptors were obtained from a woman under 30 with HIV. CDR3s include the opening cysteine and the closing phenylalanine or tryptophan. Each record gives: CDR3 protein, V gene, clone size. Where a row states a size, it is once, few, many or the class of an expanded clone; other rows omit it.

CASSLTLRGASDTYEQYF | TRBV11-2 | NA
CASNKDPSEQYF | TRBV13 | NA
CASSQPGQGARRDGYTF | TRBV14 | NA
CASSLGRGDQPQHF | TRBV7-9 | few
CASSQGQVGEQYF | TRBV19 | NA
CASSFPGTGKGAETQYF | TRBV5-4 | NA
CASSLAGRGNYNEQFF | TRBV7-9 | NA
CASTRAALMNTEAFF | TRBV28 | NA
CASSLAGANVLTF | TRBV7-9 | NA
CASSLRRNTGELFF | TRBV5-1 | NA
CASSSGLAGLLYEQYF | TRBV7-9 | NA
CASSQLQPPEQYF | TRBV14 | NA
CASSIRTGGISSNQPQHF | TRBV7-2 | NA
CASSYAQGAGANVLTF | TRBV27 | NA
CASSIWGNTEAFF | TRBV19 | NA
CASCRWEANTGELFF | TRBV5-1 | NA
CASSDSENQPQHF | TRBV6-4 | NA
CASSLDRGEGTGELFF | TRBV5-1 | NA
CASSPPQAGANVLTF | TRBV18 | once
CASSLEPSDTPSSYEQYF | TRBV7-6 | NA
CASSFGRQGIDEQFF | TRBV5-1 | NA
CASSPGLAGLGYEQYF | TRBV5-4 | NA
CATSNPRTGIGYTF | TRBV15 | NA
CASSSDRESYEQYF | TRBV7-9 | NA
CASSFIGVGTEAFF | TRBV28 | few
CASSPRGSTGELFF | TRBV19 | NA
CASSRGQAWGYTF | TRBV27 | NA
CASSNQGLAGGSTDTQYF | TRBV27 | NA
CASLLDTSYEQYF | TRBV28 | NA
CASSPGGADEGYTF | TRBV5-1 | NA
CASSSPDRGNQPQHF | TRBV7-9 | few
CASSFGGQETQYF | TRBV5-1 | NA
CASSPTGISSGNTIYF | TRBV5-4 | few
CASSLELAASEEQYF | TRBV11-2 | NA
CASSVGTGGVNEKLFF | TRBV9 | NA
CASSITGTGPQHF | TRBV19 | NA
CASSRANQGNYGYTF | TRBV14 | NA
CASSDGTSGSEQYF | TRBV6-4 | few
CASSQDDSLQPQHF | TRBV4-3 | NA
CASSLPREGDEQFF | TRBV27 | NA